Here is one TCR beta chain with its context. Its antigen remains unknown. In germline, CDR1 is GTSNPN, CDR2 SVGIG (reference sequence). Trimming took off 2 bases at V and 7 bases at J, with 9 bases between the two ends. CDR3 length: 12 amino acids. This sample was included in a study of vaccination and CD4 T cells after COVID-19. Study-wide context: Each post-COVID sample was drawn after diagnosis, and the median interval was 101 days (range 35 to 161).

Treatment reported: approximately 10-day PBMC culture with coronavirus spike peptide pools or control peptides (ViraFEST assay). For ViraFEST, peptide pools expanded antigen-specific T cells, after which the TCRs were sequenced. The Oncomine TCR Beta short-read assay was what sequenced the DNA obtained from cultured CD4+ T cells. TCRdb re-derived calls from the PCR reads in MiXCR, one entry per CDR3 protein. This table holds 13,000 to 15,000 distinct CDR3 sequences, roughly half found once. The clonotype originates from a human donor who had recovered from COVID-19. V is TRBV30 and J is TRBJ1-5, with unresolved D. The sequencing sample was made of CD4+ T cells from blood, cultured in vitro. The CDR3 DNA is TGTGCCTGGAGTATCCCGGGGCAGCCCCAGCATTTT. Amino acid sequence: CAWSIPGQPQHF.